A selection of T cell receptor beta chains follows, all from one sample in a study of graft-versus-host responses after intestinal transplantation. Antigens for these TCRs are unknown. Using immunoSEQ multiplex PCR, the repertoire was profiled, and TCRdb retains in-frame clones only, with some absent. The table lists tens of thousands of clones, 84% of them singletons. This sample comprised unstimulated CD4+ T cells sorted from spleen or lymph node cells, obtained before transplant. Receptor source: a human donor who was the organ donor for an intestinal transplant. CDR3s include the opening cysteine and the closing phenylalanine or tryptophan.

TRBV6-5	TRBJ1-5	CASRQGSYQPQHF
TRBV21-1	TRBJ2-4	CASSRQGAKNIQYF
TRBV7-2	TRBJ2-7	CASSLGTSFTYEQYF
TRBV6-5	TRBJ2-7	CASSSLEYYEQYF
TRBV30	TRBJ1-4	CAWSVQEREKLFF
TRBV19	TRBJ2-1	CASSIGLGYNEQFF
TRBV11-2	TRBJ2-7	CASSLYDSGFTYEQYF
TRBV5-1	TRBJ2-3	CASSLAPVSTDTQYF
TRBV6-1	TRBJ1-4	CASSEAEGSPNEKLFF
TRBV18	TRBJ1-1	CASSPRDTSAMNTEAFF
TRBV7-9	TRBJ1-2	CASSPGQGAYGYTF
TRBV5-1	TRBJ2-1	CASSLAGGGRIYNEQFF
TRBV6-6	TRBJ2-3	CASKKGANTDTQYF
TRBV19	TRBJ2-7	CASTTPTSGVREQYF
TRBV10-2	TRBJ1-1	CASTEDGDTEAFF
TRBV25-1	TRBJ2-1	CASSGRRGNNEQFF
TRBV5-6	TRBJ2-2	CASSFGWGLAGDTGELFF
TRBV14	TRBJ2-2	CASSQDIRGPKTGELFF
TRBV6-5	TRBJ1-5	CASSYREGQPQHF
TRBV6-1	TRBJ2-7	CASTTGGRYEQYF
TRBV4-3	TRBJ2-7	CASSQGQGSSYEQYF
TRBV6-1	TRBJ1-5	CASSRAGGWNQPQHF
TRBV9	TRBJ2-3	CASSAGLAGVSTDTQYF
TRBV10-3	TRBJ2-2	CAISVLGSTGELFF
TRBV29-1	TRBJ1-2	CSVGTNYGYTF
TRBV29-1	TRBJ1-1	CSVESWEGQGGKAFF
TRBV7-8	TRBJ2-5	CASRTSGRMMETQYF
TRBV19	TRBJ2-1	CASSIWTSGSYEQFF
TRBV19	TRBJ2-1	CASSIRLVPNEQFF
TRBV19	TRBJ1-2	CASSIYSPLNYGYTF
TRBV10-1	TRBJ2-5	CASSEVVYQETQYF
TRBV4-3	TRBJ2-1	CASSRELGLGASEQFF
TRBV15	TRBJ2-3	CATSRDTAYDLDTQYF
TRBV10-3	TRBJ2-2	CAISVSGSGNTGELFF
TRBV11-3	TRBJ2-5	CASSQGETQYF
TRBV5-6	TRBJ2-7	CASSSDSGNYEQYF
TRBV6-5	TRBJ2-7	CASSAFRDSPYEQYF
TRBV5-1	TRBJ1-1	CASSLKPVFEAFF
TRBV29-1	TRBJ2-1	CSVGPGRWSGSYNEQFF
TRBV11-2	TRBJ1-5	CASSLEGGSNQPQHF
TRBV11-2	TRBJ2-3	CASSSGLAGGTDTQYF
TRBV6-5	TRBJ1-1	CASSYYGSMNTEAFF
TRBV5-8	TRBJ1-2	CASSFPTSNYGYTF
TRBV7-9	TRBJ1-3	CASSLIGGSGNTIYF
TRBV5-1	TRBJ2-3	CASSSRPLAGSTDTQYF
TRBV27	TRBJ1-6	CASSPQRLRSPLHF